Included here is one T cell receptor (beta chain) sequence, with context. A library of TCRbeta sequences, prepared with unique molecular identifiers, was generated. TCRdb analysed the PCR reads with MiXCR anew, one entry per CDR3 protein. The sample comprises approximately 520,000 distinct CDR3 sequences, 32% of which are singletons, and 2% to 3% rests with the top ten. This specimen comes from a study of T-cell reconstitution after alpha-beta-depleted transplantation in children. CDR1 is DFQATT and CDR2 is SNEGSKA in the germline V gene (reference sequence). Germline trimming cut 1 base from V and 2 bases from J; bases unmatched to any gene: 4. The CDR3 length is 15 residues.

This receptor was taken from a human donor who donated a stem cell graft to a child with aplastic anemia. The rearrangement uses TRBV20-1 and TRBJ2-3, with 9 bases lining up with TRBD2. This specimen consisted of PBMCs from the stem cell graft donor, obtained from the stem cell graft. The CDR3 DNA is TGCAGTGCTAGAGGGGCGGGAGGGTTCACAGATACGCAGTATTTT. It encodes CSARGAGGFTDTQYF.